A single sample is the source of the 8 T cell receptor beta chains below, sequenced in a study of blood T cell repertoires in COVID-19. The method was immunoSEQ multiplex PCR; TCRdb's version includes in-frame clones alone and lacks a portion of them. This table has over 120,000 clones, roughly 80% appearing once. The sample consisted of peripheral blood. All receptors come from a woman between 45 and 60 years old with active or convalescent COVID-19.

The chain is built from TRBV5-6 and TRBJ1-5; TRBD1 might be the D (6 bases). The germline V gene encodes CDR1 SGHDT and CDR2 YYEEEE. Trimming left V 3 bases short and J 6 bases short, with 19 bases between. The CDR3 covers 16 residues. The CDR3 loop is CASSSQGAGGPQPQHF. The DNA for the CDR3 is TGTGCCAGCAGCTCCCAAGGGGCGGGGGGGCCTCAGCCCCAGCATTTT.

This chain links TRBV7-6 with TRBJ2-3, with 10 bases identical to TRBD1. Germline CDR1 SGHVS, CDR2 FNYEAQ. V lost 5 bases, J lost 4 bases, and 9 bases stayed unmatched. CDR3 length: 16 residues. For the CDR3, the DNA is TGTGCCAGCAGCCCGCAGACAGGGGGCACCGCAGATACGCAGTATTTT. Protein product: CASSPQTGGTADTQYF.

V usage is TRBV3-1 (or the pseudogene TRBV3-2) and J usage is TRBJ1-2, with 8 bases aligning to TRBD1. Germline V CDR1 and CDR2: LGHDT, YNNKEL (reference sequence). This CDR3 spans 14 amino acids. V dropped 5 bases and J dropped 8; count of bases not matched to a gene: 10. This CDR3 is CASSKARTGMGYTF. In DNA, the CDR3 is TGTGCCAGCAGCAAGGCCCGGACAGGGATGGGCTACACCTTC.

This clone was seen just once. The V call is TRBV6-1, the J call TRBJ2-1; TRBD2 matches at 10 bases. With 4 bases clipped from V and 3 bases from J, the junction kept 9 bases outside the gene matches. Germline loops: CDR1 MNHNS, CDR2 SASEGT. CDR3 length equals 17 residues. The CDR3 bases are TGTGCCAGCAGTGGACCGAACGGGACTAGCGACTACAATGAGCAGTTCTTC. As protein: CASSGPNGTSDYNEQFF.

This clone was picked up one time. The chain uses TRBV11-3 and TRBJ1-1, with D perhaps matching TRBD1 (6 bases). The CDR3 consists of 13 residues. V was cut by 1 base and J by 7 bases, with 10 bases left in between. Germline V gene data show CDR1 as SGHNT and CDR2 as YENEEA. The CDR3 reads CASSLGGQFEAFF. As DNA, the CDR3 is TGTGCCAGCAGCTTAGGAGGACAGTTTGAAGCTTTCTTT.

The chain is built from TRBV5-5 and TRBJ2-1; D possibly corresponds to TRBD1 (5 bases). This CDR3 spans 17 amino acids. The V gene's germline CDR1 is SGHKS and CDR2 YYEKEE (reference sequence). The ends were cut back, 4 bases at V and 6 bases at J, with 23 bases in the middle. DNA of the CDR3: TGTGCCAGCAGCCAGGGAATTAGGGTAACTTCTTTCAATGAGCAGTTCTTC. Protein: CASSQGIRVTSFNEQFF.

This clone was seen only once. The V and J genes are TRBV5-1 and TRBJ1-3, with no clear D. Trimming took off 5 bases at V and 1 base at J, with 10 bases between the two ends. This CDR3 contains 14 residues. CDR1 and CDR2 from the germline V gene are SGHRS and YFSETQ. CDR3 amino acids: CASRLGPSGNTIYF. For the CDR3, the DNA is TGCGCCAGCAGACTAGGGCCTTCTGGAAACACCATATATTTT.

This clone was seen more than once but under ten times. V gene TRBV20-1 combines with J gene TRBJ2-3, with 7 bases identical to TRBD2. Trimming took 3 bases from V and 1 from J; bases not matched to a gene: 7. The germline CDR1 and CDR2 sequences are DFQATT and SNEGSKA (reference sequence). This CDR3 spans 15 amino acids. CDR3: CSASAAGRGTDTQYF. The CDR3 bases are TGCAGTGCTAGTGCAGCGGGGCGGGGCACAGATACGCAGTATTTT.